The present TCR beta chain was sequenced within a study of cytomegalovirus exposure and HLA in healthy donors. General study findings and limits: The productive fraction for most TCR beta V segments was about 87% or about 30% in an earlier analysis. The authors excluded some V segments, including TRBV6-2 and TRBV6-3, as indistinguishable.

The CDR3 has 14 amino acids. The V gene's germline CDR1 is LNHNV and CDR2 YYDKDF (reference sequence). V lost 1 base and J 6 bases, leaving 12 bases between the germline ends. Donors sampled were nominally healthy, though unrecorded immune exposures were likely. In the PCR, 60 Vbeta and 13 Jbeta primers were used. TCRdb's table, derived via immunoSEQ multiplex PCR, lists solely in-frame clones and lacks some. The sample shows under 200,000 clones, 65% to 85% of them seen only once. As concerns this clone: Its target is unknown.

The sample consisted of PBMCs. This clonotype originated in a woman in her 50s in good health and CMV-seropositive. The genes are TRBV15 and TRBJ1-1, with D uncertain. The DNA for the CDR3 is TGTGCCACCAGCAGAGCCCCATCAGTGGCTGAAGCTTTCTTT. Protein: CATSRAPSVAEAFF.